This T cell receptor (beta chain) was captured by sequencing in a study of radiotherapy plus CTLA-4 blockade in lung cancer (dated by TCRdb to 2017 to 2018). Regarding the study in general: Among enrolled patients, approximately 18% had an objective response and 25% to 35% reached disease control.

Its CDR3 holds 17 amino acids, cysteine through phenylalanine. The read is trimmed to its CDR3 DNA, 51 bases read in frame from base 1. Trimming accounts for 2 bases at V and 7 bases at J, while the number of junction bases matched to no gene is 14. The germline V gene provides CDR1 SGHVS and CDR2 FQNEAQ. Libraries were built with the immunoSEQ multiplex PCR assay. The clones in this table, taken by TCRdb from immuneACCESS, are in-frame only. Not every clone is retained; where verified, under half of the shortfall comes from an unresolved V gene, and the cause of the rest is unknown. The sample yields 90,000 to 100,000 clones; 80% to 90% were counted once. The ten largest clones take up roughly 4.9% of the sample. In this study, focal radiation therapy paired with CTLA-4 blockade (ipilimumab) was tested in patients who had chemo-refractory metastatic non-small-cell lung cancer. Concerning this clone: It has no known antigen specificity. Within one base of it there is no much larger clone, and no base qualities were kept.

Overall study results and their limits: The strongest predictors of response, as reported, were early dynamic changes in blood T cell clones along with a rise in serum interferon-beta after radiation. After treatment with radiotherapy and ipilimumab, TCR clones that came from tumors expanded in the peripheral blood.

The source is a human donor with non-small cell lung cancer that progressed on radiotherapy plus ipilimumab. The sequence links TRBV7-8 to TRBJ2-1; the junction holds 7 bases that match TRBD2. This specimen was peripheral blood, taken from a patient treated with radiotherapy plus ipilimumab. CDR3 protein: CASSLLSGPSGPNEQFF. The DNA is as follows: TGTGCCAGCAGCTTATTGTCTGGTCCTAGCGGCCCTAATGAGCAGTTCTTC. With the portions outside the CDR3 filled from the reference TRBV7-8 and TRBJ2-1 genes, the complete variable region becomes GAGVSQSPRYKVAKRGQDVALRCDPISGHVSLFWYQQALGQGPEFLTYFQNEAQLDKSGLPSDRFFAERPEGSVSTLKIQRTQQEDSAVYLCASSLLSGPSGPNEQFFGPGTRLTVL.